A single sample gave rise to the 14 T cell receptor beta chains below, sequenced in a study of shared clonotypes between healthy human individuals. Only in-frame clones appear in the TCRdb table, and some are missing; sequencing was by immunoSEQ multiplex PCR. The profile shows about 1.1 million clones, approximately 80% of them singletons. Specimen: memory CD4+ T cells from PBMCs. Subset noted: CD45RA-negative fraction. These receptors were collected from a man aged 18 to 30 in good health. Some clones in this sample may be carry-over from other donors' samples.

This chain joins TRBV5-1 and TRBJ2-7; D unclear. The CDR3 contains 13 residues. Trimming left V 1 base short and J 6 bases short, with 11 bases between. Germline CDR1 and CDR2: SGHRS and YFSETQ. This CDR3 reads CASSLWASGEQYF. Here the CDR3 DNA reads TGCGCCAGCAGCTTGTGGGCGTCTGGCGAGCAGTACTTC. Filled out from reference TRBV5-1 and TRBJ2-7, the complete variable domain reads KAGVTQTPRYLIKTRGQQVTLSCSPISGHRSVSWYQQTPGQGLQFLFEYFSETQRNKGNFPGRFSGRQFSNSRSEMNVSTLELGDSALYLCASSLWASGEQYFGPGTRLTVT.

This chain links TRBV6-6 with TRBJ1-1; D might be TRBD1 (6 bases). The CDR3 is made up of 14 amino acids. Trimming removed 7 bases at V and 5 bases at J, with 17 bases between. CDR1 is MNHNY and CDR2 is SVGAGI in the germline V gene (reference sequence). DNA for the CDR3: TGTGCCAGCACCTCACAGGGTTTATATACTGAAGCTTTCTTT. Translated, it gives CASTSQGLYTEAFF.

This clone has only one observation. The V and J genes are TRBV4-2 and TRBJ2-1; D gene uncertain. CDR3 length equals 16 residues. Trimming stripped 1 base from V and 1 base from J, with 11 bases between. CDR1 and CDR2 from the germline V gene are LGHNA and YNFKEQ. Here the CDR3 reads CASSQGIGQSYNEQFF. For the CDR3, the DNA is TGTGCCAGCAGCCAAGGCATCGGGCAGTCCTACAATGAGCAGTTCTTC.

This chain uses TRBV6-1 with TRBJ2-1; the D gene is possibly TRBD2 (5 bases). V lost 4 bases and J lost 0, with 10 bases in between. The CDR3 consists of 15 residues. Germline V CDR1 and CDR2: MNHNS, SASEGT. CDR3 sequence reads: CASSGTGSSYNEQFF. The CDR3 DNA is TGTGCCAGCAGTGGGACGGGGAGCTCCTACAATGAGCAGTTCTTC.

As regards this clone: Other DNA sequences from this sample encode an identical CDR3 as well. The rearrangement joins TRBV28 to TRBJ2-7; weak D call: TRBD2 (6 bases). V was pared by 3 bases and J by 1 base, with 7 bases between. This CDR3 contains 13 residues. Per the germline V gene, CDR1 is MDHEN and CDR2 is SYDVKM. The CDR3 spells CASSLEGSYEQYF. CDR3 bases: TGTGCCAGCAGTTTGGAGGGATCCTACGAGCAGTACTTC.

This chain links TRBV28 with TRBJ2-2, with D tentatively TRBD2 (5 bases). The V gene's germline CDR1 is MDHEN and CDR2 SYDVKM. V was trimmed by 7 bases and J by 7 bases, leaving 13 bases between them. CDR3 size: 13 residues. The DNA for the CDR3 is TGTGCCAGCACGGACTCGCCTAACGGGGAGCTGTTTTTT. This encodes CASTDSPNGELFF.

V is TRBV6-5 and J is TRBJ2-7; weak D call: TRBD2 (5 bases). Per the germline V gene, CDR1 is MNHEY and CDR2 is SVGAGI. The V gene lost 0 bases and the J gene lost 3 bases, with 12 bases spanning the gap. The CDR3 is 15 residues long. In DNA form, the CDR3 reads TGTGCCAGCAGTTACTCAAGTCGGGGTATCTACGAGCAGTACTTC. Amino acids: CASSYSSRGIYEQYF.

The gene calls are TRBV5-4 and TRBJ2-5, with D perhaps TRBD1 or TRBD2 (5 bases each). V lost 4 bases and J 1 base, leaving 11 bases between the germline ends. Looked up from germline, CDR1 is SGHNT and CDR2 is YYREEE (reference sequence). There are 14 residues in the CDR3. Here the CDR3 DNA reads TGTGCCAGCAGCGGGGGACGGACCCAAGAGACCCAGTACTTC. Its translation is CASSGGRTQETQYF.

The chain has TRBV7-2 and TRBJ2-7; D is possibly TRBD2 (6 bases). The CDR3 is 15 residues long. Trimming stripped 5 bases from V and 0 bases from J, with 14 bases between. The germline V gene encodes CDR1 SGHTA and CDR2 FQGNSA. CDR3 region: CASSPGLARSYEQYF. As DNA, the CDR3 is TGTGCCAGCAGCCCGGGGCTAGCGCGCTCCTACGAGCAGTACTTC.

V gene TRBV5-1 combines with J gene TRBJ2-7; 11 positions agree with TRBD1. This CDR3 comprises 14 residues. The germline V gene has CDR1 SGHRS and CDR2 YFSETQ. J lost 5 bases, V lost 2 bases, and 3 bases had no gene match. CDR3 region: CASSFRTGGHEQYF. The CDR3 DNA reads TGCGCCAGCAGCTTCCGGACAGGGGGCCACGAGCAGTACTTC.

On this clone: At the DNA level, this CDR3 is encoded by other sequences in the same sample as well. CDR3 nucleotide sequence: TGTGCCAGCTCAAGCCAAGAGACCCAGTACTTC. Encoded protein: CASSSQETQYF. The chain carries TRBV18 and TRBJ2-5; D gene unclear. The CDR3 covers 11 residues. The V end lost 5 bases, the J end lost 1 base, and 2 bases lay between the germline ends. CDR1 is KGHSH, CDR2 LQKENI, per germline.

DNA of the CDR3: TGTGCCAGCAGGCGGGGGACGAAGACCCAGTACTTC. Translated: CASRRGTKTQYF. This chain uses TRBV28 with TRBJ2-5; 7 bases are shared with TRBD2. Germline V lookup: CDR1 MDHEN, CDR2 SYDVKM. V shed 6 bases, J shed 6 bases, and the junction held 4 bases outside the gene matches. The CDR3 runs to 12 residues.

The DNA for the CDR3 is TGTGCCAGCAGTGGGAGAGCCTTGGGTGCTAGCGGGCGATCAGATACGCAGTATTTT. It yields the protein CASSGRALGASGRSDTQYF. The rearrangement joins TRBV6-1 to TRBJ2-3, with 8 bases fitting TRBD2. The CDR3 runs 19 residues. The junction had 19 bases not matched to a gene; V was cut back by 4 bases and J by 4 bases. Germline V CDR1 and CDR2: MNHNS, SASEGT.

V usage is TRBV6-5 and J usage is TRBJ2-2; the D is unclear. The germline V and J ends were trimmed by 3 bases and 4 bases, with 9 bases remaining between them. The CDR3 loop spans 14 amino acids. Germline V CDR1 and CDR2: MNHEY, SVGAGI. Here the CDR3 reads CASSYRPSTGELFF. In nucleotides, the CDR3 is TGTGCCAGCAGTTATCGCCCCTCCACCGGGGAGCTGTTTTTT.